The clone carrying this TCR beta chain was seen repeatedly, ten times or more. The antigen is unknown. CDR1 SGHVS and CDR2 FQNEAQ come from the germline V gene. The CDR3 has 15 amino acids. The V gene end was trimmed by 1 base and the J gene end by 3 bases; junction bases not matched to a gene: 5. Time point specified: persistent/refractory GD, antithyroid drugs over 5 years with positive TRAb. Making the TCR library involved RNA that had been extracted from PBMCs. The data stem from a study of regulatory T cells in long-lasting Graves disease. Findings of the study overall: Less diverse TCR repertoires were seen in persistent Graves' patients than in newly diagnosed ones. Persistent disease showed a preference for TRBV28, TRBJ1-2 and TRBJ2-5.

Researchers made TCR beta libraries by using iRepertoire HTBI primers and running Arm-PCR on CDR3 regions. TCRdb re-called the multiplex PCR reads through MiXCR, storing one row per CDR3 protein. The profile covers about 470,000 distinct CDR3 sequences, with roughly 20% appearing a single time and 7.8% taken by the ten largest. The V call is TRBV7-8, the J call TRBJ2-7, with 8 bases matching TRBD1. This clonotype originated in a female donor with Graves disease. Sequencing was performed on peripheral blood mononuclear cells (PBMCs), taken when the disease was refractory, from a patient treated with antithyroid drugs. Here the CDR3 reads CASSLVTGALYEQYF. The CDR3 nucleotides read TGTGCCAGCAGCTTAGTGACAGGGGCCCTCTACGAGCAGTACTTC.